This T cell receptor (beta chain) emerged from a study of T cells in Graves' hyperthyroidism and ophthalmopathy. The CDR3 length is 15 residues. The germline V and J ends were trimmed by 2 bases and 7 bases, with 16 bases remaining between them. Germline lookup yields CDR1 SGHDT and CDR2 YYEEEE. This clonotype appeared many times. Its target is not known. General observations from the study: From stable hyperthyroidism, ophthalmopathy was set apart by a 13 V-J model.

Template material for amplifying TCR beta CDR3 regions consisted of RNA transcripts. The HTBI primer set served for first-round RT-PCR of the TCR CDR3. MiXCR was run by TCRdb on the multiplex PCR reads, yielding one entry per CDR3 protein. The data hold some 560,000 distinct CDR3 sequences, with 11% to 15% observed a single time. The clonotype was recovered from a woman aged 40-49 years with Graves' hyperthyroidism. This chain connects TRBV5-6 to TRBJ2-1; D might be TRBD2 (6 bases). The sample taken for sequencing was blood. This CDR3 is CASSFTGGVRNEQFF. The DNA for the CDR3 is TGTGCCAGCAGCTTTACCGGGGGAGTGAGGAATGAGCAGTTCTTC.